This T cell receptor (beta chain) was retrieved from a study of cytomegalovirus exposure and HLA in healthy donors. The PCR was carried out with 60 Vbeta primers and 13 Jbeta primers. Measured with immunoSEQ multiplex PCR; TCRdb has only the in-frame clones, and not every one. The profile shows 80,000 or so clones, 72% of them singletons. The table lists this clone with a count of one. Germline V gene data show CDR1 as SGHTA and CDR2 as FQGNSA. The CDR3 is 12 amino acids. The V gene is TRBV7-2, the J gene TRBJ1-6, with D hard to call. The origin of this receptor is a woman between 40 and 55 years old in good health and CMV-seropositive. The specimen was PBMCs. The CDR3 DNA follows: TGTGCTGCGGGCTCCTATAATTCACCCCTCCACTTT. As protein: CAAGSYNSPLHF.